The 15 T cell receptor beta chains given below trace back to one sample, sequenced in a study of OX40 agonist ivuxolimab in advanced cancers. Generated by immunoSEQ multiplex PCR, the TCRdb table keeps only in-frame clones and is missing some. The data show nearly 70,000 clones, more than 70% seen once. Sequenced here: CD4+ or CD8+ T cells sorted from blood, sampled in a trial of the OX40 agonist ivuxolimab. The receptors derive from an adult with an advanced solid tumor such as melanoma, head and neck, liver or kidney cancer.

CDR3 sequence: CASSNTGTGIYGYTF. The CDR3 bases are TGTGCCAGTAGTAACACCGGGACAGGGATCTATGGCTACACCTTC. The chain has TRBV19 and TRBJ1-2; 9 bases map to TRBD1. The length of the CDR3 is 15 residues. V was pared by 4 bases and J by 4 bases, with 7 bases of the junction left unmatched. CDR1 and CDR2 from the germline V gene are LNHDA and SQIVND (reference sequence).

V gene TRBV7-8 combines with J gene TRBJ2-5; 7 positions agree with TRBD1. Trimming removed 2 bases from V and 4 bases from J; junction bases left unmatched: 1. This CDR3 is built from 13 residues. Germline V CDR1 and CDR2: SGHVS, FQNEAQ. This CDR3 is CASSLNRGETQYF. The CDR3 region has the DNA TGTGCCAGCAGCTTAAACAGGGGAGAGACCCAGTACTTC.

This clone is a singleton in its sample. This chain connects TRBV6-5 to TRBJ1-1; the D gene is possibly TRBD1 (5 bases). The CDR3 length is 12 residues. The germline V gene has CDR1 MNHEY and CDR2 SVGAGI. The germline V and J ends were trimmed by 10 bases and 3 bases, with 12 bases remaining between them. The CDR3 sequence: CAITREDTEAFF. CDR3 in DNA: TGTGCCATTACCAGGGAGGACACTGAAGCTTTCTTT.

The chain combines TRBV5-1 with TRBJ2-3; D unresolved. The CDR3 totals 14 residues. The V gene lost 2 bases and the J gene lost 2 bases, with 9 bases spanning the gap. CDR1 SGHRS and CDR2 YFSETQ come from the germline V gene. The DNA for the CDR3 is TGCGCCAGCAGCTTCTCGGACCCCACAGATACGCAGTATTTT. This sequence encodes CASSFSDPTDTQYF.

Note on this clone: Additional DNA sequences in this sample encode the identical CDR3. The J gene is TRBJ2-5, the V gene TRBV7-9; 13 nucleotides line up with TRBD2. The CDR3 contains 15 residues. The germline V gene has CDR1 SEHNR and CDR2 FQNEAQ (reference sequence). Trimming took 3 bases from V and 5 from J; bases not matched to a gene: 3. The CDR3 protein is CASSFGLAGEETQYF. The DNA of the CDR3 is TGTGCCAGCAGCTTCGGACTAGCGGGAGAGGAGACCCAGTACTTC. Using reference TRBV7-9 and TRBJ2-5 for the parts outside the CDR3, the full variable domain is DTGVSQNPRHKITKRGQNVTFRCDPISEHNRLYWYRQTLGQGPEFLTYFQNEAQLEKSRLLSDRFSAERPKGSFSTLEIQRTEQGDSAMYLCASSFGLAGEETQYFGPGTRLLVL.

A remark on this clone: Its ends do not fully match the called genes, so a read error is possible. The CDR3 spells CASSPNPIGSGNTIYF. DNA for the CDR3: TGTGCTAGCAGTCCTAACCCCATTGGGTCTGGAAACACCATATATTTT. The V gene is TRBV7-7, the J gene TRBJ1-3; D is unclear. The CDR3 covers 16 residues. Germline V CDR1 and CDR2: SSHAT, FNYEAQ (reference sequence).

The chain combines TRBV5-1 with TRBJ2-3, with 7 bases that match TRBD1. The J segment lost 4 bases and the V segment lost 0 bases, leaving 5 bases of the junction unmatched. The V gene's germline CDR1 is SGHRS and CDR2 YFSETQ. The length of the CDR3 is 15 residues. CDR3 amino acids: CASSLGGQVPDTQYF. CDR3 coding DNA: TGCGCCAGCAGCTTGGGAGGACAGGTCCCAGATACGCAGTATTTT.

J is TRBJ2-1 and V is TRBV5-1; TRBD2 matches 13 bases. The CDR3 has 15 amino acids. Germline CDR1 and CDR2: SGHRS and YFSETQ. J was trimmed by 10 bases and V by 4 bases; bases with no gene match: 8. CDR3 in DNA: TGCGCCAGCAGCGCCAGACTAGCGGGGGGCGGGGAGCAGTTCTTC. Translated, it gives CASSARLAGGGEQFF.

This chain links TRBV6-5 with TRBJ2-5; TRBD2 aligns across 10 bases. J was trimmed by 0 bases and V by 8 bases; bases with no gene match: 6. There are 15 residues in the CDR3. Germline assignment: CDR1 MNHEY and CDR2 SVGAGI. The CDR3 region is CASAVAGGHQETQYF. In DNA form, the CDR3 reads TGTGCCAGCGCCGTAGCGGGGGGCCACCAAGAGACCCAGTACTTC.

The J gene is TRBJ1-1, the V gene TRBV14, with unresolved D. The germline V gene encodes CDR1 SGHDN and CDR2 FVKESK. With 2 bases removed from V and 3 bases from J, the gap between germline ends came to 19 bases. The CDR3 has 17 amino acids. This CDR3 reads CASSQWYAGLPDTEAFF. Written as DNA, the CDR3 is TGTGCCAGCAGCCAATGGTATGCGGGTCTCCCGGACACTGAAGCTTTCTTT.

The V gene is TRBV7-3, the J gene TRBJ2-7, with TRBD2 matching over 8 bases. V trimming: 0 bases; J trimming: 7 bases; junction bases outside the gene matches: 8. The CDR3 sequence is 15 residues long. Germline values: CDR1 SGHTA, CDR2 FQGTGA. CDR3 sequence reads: CASSLTSGSLEEQYF. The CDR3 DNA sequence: TGTGCCAGCAGCTTAACGAGCGGGAGTCTGGAAGAGCAGTACTTC. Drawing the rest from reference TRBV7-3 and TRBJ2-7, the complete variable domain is GAGVSQTPSNKVTEKGKYVELRCDPISGHTALYWYRQSLGQGPEFLIYFQGTGAADDSGLPNDRFFAVRPEGSVSTLKIQRTERGDSAVYLCASSLTSGSLEEQYFGPGTRLTVT.

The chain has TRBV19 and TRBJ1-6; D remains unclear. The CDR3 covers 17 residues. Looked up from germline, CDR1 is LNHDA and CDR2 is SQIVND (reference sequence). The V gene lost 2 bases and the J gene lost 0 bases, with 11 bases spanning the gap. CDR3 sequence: CASSIIDGSSYNSPLHF. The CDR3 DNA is TGTGCCAGTAGTATAATCGATGGCAGCTCCTATAATTCACCCCTCCACTTT.

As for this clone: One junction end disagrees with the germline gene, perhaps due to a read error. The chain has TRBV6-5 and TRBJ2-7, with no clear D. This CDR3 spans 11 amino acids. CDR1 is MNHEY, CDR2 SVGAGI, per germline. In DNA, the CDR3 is TGTGCCAGCAGTTACTCCCACGAGCAGTACTTC. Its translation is CASSYSHEQYF.

CDR3 sequence reads: CASSHRRTDTQYF. The CDR3 bases are TGTGCCAGCAGCCACAGGCGCACAGATACGCAGTATTTT. The chain carries TRBV11-3 and TRBJ2-3, with a tentative D call TRBD1 (5 bases). Trimming took off 5 bases at V and 1 base at J, with 7 bases between the two ends. The germline gives CDR1 SGHNT, CDR2 YENEEA. The CDR3 is 13 amino acids. The variable domain in full, completed from reference TRBV11-3 and TRBJ2-3, reads EAGVVQSPRYKIIEKKQPVAFWCNPISGHNTLYWYLQNLGQGPELLIRYENEEAVDDSQLPKDRFSAERLKGVDSTLKIQPAELGDSAVYLCASSHRRTDTQYFGPGTRLTVL.

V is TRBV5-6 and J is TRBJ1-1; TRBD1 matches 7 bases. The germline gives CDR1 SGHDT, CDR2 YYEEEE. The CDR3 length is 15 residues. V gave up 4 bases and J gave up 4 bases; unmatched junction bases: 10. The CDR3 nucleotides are TGTGCCAGCAGCCTTGAAGTGGACAGGACCACTGAAGCTTTCTTT. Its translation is CASSLEVDRTTEAFF.